The next 9 T cell receptor beta chains were all read from a single sample in a study of identical twins (dated by TCRdb to 2015 to 2016). Libraries were built with 5' RACE. The reads were generated on an Illumina HiSeq 2000. TCRdb took the public reads, trimmed them with fastp at Q25, ran MiXCR for clone calling and kept in-frame beta chains. When rows share a CDR3 protein, they turn into one entry using the most common DNA and genes. The table for this sample lists roughly 350,000 distinct CDR3 sequences; around 12% of them were counted only once. The biggest ten clones account for around 7.2% of the sample. These data also formed part of another study, on yellow fever vaccine responses in identical twins.

The sample comprised CD8+ T cells sorted from blood. These receptors were obtained from a woman younger than 35 in good health.

This clonotype came up a few times. V and J are TRBV6-1 and TRBJ1-1; no clear D. Trimming shortened V by 6 bases and J by 7 bases, and 15 bases separated the two germline ends. The CDR3 runs 13 residues. Germline assignment: CDR1 MNHNS and CDR2 SASEGT. The CDR3 sequence: CASRMRVGLEAFF. CDR3 coding DNA: TGTGCCAGCAGGATGAGGGTAGGGCTTGAAGCTTTCTTT.

V gene TRBV14 combines with J gene TRBJ1-6; no clear D gene. CDR1 and CDR2 (germline): SGHDN, FVKESK. V was shortened by 0 bases and J by 8 bases, with 8 bases between the two germline ends. The CDR3 contains 14 residues. The DNA of the CDR3 is TGTGCCAGCAGCCAAGATGGGAGGGATTCACCCCTCCACTTT. Translated, it gives CASSQDGRDSPLHF.

This sequence joins TRBV2 and TRBJ1-1; a possible D gene is TRBD1 (5 bases). Trimming removed 7 bases at V and 1 base at J, with 10 bases between. The CDR3 runs to 13 residues. The germline gives CDR1 SNHLY, CDR2 FYNNEI. The CDR3 DNA reads as TGTGCCAGCACCCCGCAGGGGAACACTGAAGCTTTCTTT. It is translated as CASTPQGNTEAFF.

The chain combines TRBV7-8 with TRBJ2-7; 11 bases align to TRBD2. V lost 5 bases, J lost 4 bases, and 7 bases stayed unmatched. CDR1 is SGHVS, CDR2 FQNEAQ, per germline. This CDR3 contains 15 residues. The CDR3 coding sequence is TGTGCCAGCAGCGCCCTTGGGACTAGCGGATACGAGCAGTACGTC. Amino acid sequence: CASSALGTSGYEQYV.

This clonotype was observed a handful of times. CDR3 region: CASGSPGPRLETQYF. CDR3 nucleotides: TGTGCTAGTGGGTCTCCGGGCCCGCGACTTGAGACCCAGTACTTC. The V and J genes are TRBV12-5 and TRBJ2-5; the D is unclear. Germline V CDR1 and CDR2: LGHNT, FRNRAP. The CDR3 covers 15 residues. V was clipped by 6 bases and J by 5 bases, with 19 bases between them.

This clonotype turned up a few times. The chain links TRBV7-9 to TRBJ2-2, with no clear D. This CDR3 has 15 amino acids. Trimming took off 2 bases at V and 6 bases at J, with 13 bases between the two ends. Germline V lookup: CDR1 SEHNR, CDR2 FQNEAQ (reference sequence). The CDR3 nucleotides are TGTGCCAGCAGCTTATCGGAGAAGGTCCCCGGGGAGCTGTTTTTT. Translation: CASSLSEKVPGELFF.

This clonotype was counted a few times. The V gene is TRBV9, the J gene TRBJ2-6; 7 nucleotides line up with TRBD2. From germline, CDR1 is SGDLS and CDR2 YYNGEE. The CDR3 has 18 residues. The junction had 6 bases not matched to a gene; V was cut back by 0 bases and J by 0 bases. Written as DNA, the CDR3 is TGTGCCAGCAGCGTAGGGGAGGGAGACCTCTCTGGGGCCAACGTCCTGACTTTC. Translating gives CASSVGEGDLSGANVLTF. Filled out from reference TRBV9 and TRBJ2-6, the complete variable domain reads DSGVTQTPKHLITATGQRVTLRCSPRSGDLSVYWYQQSLDQGLQFLIQYYNGEERAKGNILERFSAQQFPDLHSELNLSSLELGDSALYFCASSVGEGDLSGANVLTFGAGSRLTVL.

The chain carries TRBV5-4 and TRBJ2-5; perhaps D is TRBD1 or TRBD2 (5 bases each). The CDR3 has 13 residues. V was cut by 3 bases and J by 5 bases, with 11 bases left in between. Germline-derived CDR1 and CDR2 are SGHNT and YYREEE (reference sequence). The CDR3 DNA is TGTGCCAGCAGCTCATGGGGGATGGAGACCCAGTACTTC. It translates to CASSSWGMETQYF.

This clonotype was observed a few times. The chain links TRBV19 to TRBJ2-7, with 9 bases aligning to TRBD1. Losses at the gene ends were 4 bases for V and 7 bases for J; bases not matched to a gene: 8. CDR3 length: 14 residues. Germline CDR1 reads LNHDA; CDR2 reads SQIVND (reference sequence). The CDR3 region has the DNA TGTGCCAGTAGTAAGGGACAGGGATGGGGTGAGCAGTACTTC. Protein product: CASSKGQGWGEQYF.